The clone carrying this T cell receptor beta chain came up once. The sample originates from a study of blood T cell repertoires in COVID-19. Whole-study context: Sites across the United States, Italy and Spain contributed samples from acute and convalescent COVID-19.

CDR1 and CDR2 from the germline V gene are LGHDT and YNNKEL (reference sequence). The germline V and J ends were trimmed by 7 bases and 6 bases, with 22 bases remaining between them. There are 15 residues in the CDR3. In the authors' workflow: Using reference gene primer amplification, nucleated cell counts were estimated. TCRdb's copy holds only in-frame clones and misses some; the assay was immunoSEQ multiplex PCR. V, J and clone size reflect that table, while D and trimming were determined from the DNA. The sample lists some 260,000 clones, roughly 84% occurring once. The sequencing input was peripheral blood. This TCR was sampled from a woman aged 18-30 years with acute or convalescent COVID-19. The genes are TRBV3-1 (or the pseudogene TRBV3-2) and TRBJ2-7, with a weak D call TRBD2 (5 bases). CDR3 sequence: CASTREYSSPLEQYF. The CDR3, as DNA: TGTGCCAGCACTAGGGAGTACTCTAGCCCCCTCGAGCAGTACTTC.